In its sample, the clone carrying this TCR beta chain was seen once. This sample was taken from a study of shared clonotypes between healthy human individuals. Germline-derived CDR1 and CDR2 are SGHVS and FQNEAQ. Trimming pared 4 bases from V and 0 bases from J, leaving 18 bases between. The CDR3 extends over 18 amino acids. Per the authors' pipeline: ImmunoSEQ yielded junction-only sequences lacking quality scores, so filtering differed. The table came from immunoSEQ multiplex PCR; TCRdb's copy has only in-frame clones and leaves some out. For V, J and clone size, that table is used; D and trimming come from the DNA. This table has 2 million to 3 million clones, 93% appearing once.

This rearrangement joins TRBV7-8 to TRBJ2-2, with D tentatively TRBD1 or TRBD2 (6 bases each). This clonotype originated in a man between 18 and 35 years old in good health. Some clones in this sample may be carry-over from other donors' samples. Sequencing used naive CD4+ T cells from PBMCs. Sample subset: CD45RA+ positively selected. CDR3 protein: CASSSRRGAGTNTGELFF. As DNA, the CDR3 is TGTGCCAGCAGCTCCCGAAGGGGGGCGGGGACGAACACCGGGGAGCTGTTTTTT. Together with reference TRBV7-8 and TRBJ2-2, the CDR3 gives the full variable domain: GAGVSQSPRYKVAKRGQDVALRCDPISGHVSLFWYQQALGQGPEFLTYFQNEAQLDKSGLPSDRFFAERPEGSVSTLKIQRTQQEDSAVYLCASSSRRGAGTNTGELFFGEGSRLTVL.